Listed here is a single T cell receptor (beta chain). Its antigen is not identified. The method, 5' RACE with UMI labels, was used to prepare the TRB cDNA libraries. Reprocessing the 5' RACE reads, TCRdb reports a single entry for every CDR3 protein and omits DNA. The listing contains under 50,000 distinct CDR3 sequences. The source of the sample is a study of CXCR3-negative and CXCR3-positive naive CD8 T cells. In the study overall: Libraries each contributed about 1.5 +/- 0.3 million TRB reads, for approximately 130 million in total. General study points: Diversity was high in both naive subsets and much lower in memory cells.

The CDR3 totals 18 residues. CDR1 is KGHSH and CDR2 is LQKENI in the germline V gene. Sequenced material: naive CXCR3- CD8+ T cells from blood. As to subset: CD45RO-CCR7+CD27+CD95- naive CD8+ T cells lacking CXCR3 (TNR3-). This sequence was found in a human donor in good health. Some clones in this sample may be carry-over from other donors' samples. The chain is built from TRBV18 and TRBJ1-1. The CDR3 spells CASSPPPDPRRVDTEAFF.